This TCR beta chain was sequenced during a study of T-cell reconstitution after alpha-beta-depleted transplantation in children. The CDR3 is made up of 15 amino acids. V shed 4 bases and J 8 bases; nucleotides not matched to a gene: 8. In germline, CDR1 is SGHTA, CDR2 FQGTGA. The authors prepared the TCRbeta library with unique molecular identifiers. TCRdb reanalysed the PCR reads using MiXCR and keeps one entry per CDR3 protein. Altogether over 400,000 distinct CDR3 sequences are present, 9.5% to 15% being singletons, with the ten largest covering under 7%. The sequence was obtained from a human donor who donated a stem cell graft to a child with combined immunodeficiency. J is TRBJ2-1 and V is TRBV7-3, with TRBD2 matching over 10 bases. The source was PBMCs from the stem cell graft donor, collected from the stem cell graft. The CDR3 bases are TGTGCCAGCAGCTCTCAAGCGGGGGGGCTAGATGAGCAGTTCTTC. It codes for CASSSQAGGLDEQFF.